This T cell receptor (beta chain) emerged from a study of blood T cell repertoires in COVID-19. Assay: immunoSEQ multiplex PCR; the TCRdb copy retains only in-frame clones and omits some. The table lists 170,000 or so clones, about 85% of them singletons. The study recruited people aged about 18 to 90 years across about two dozen US areas. With 8 bases removed from V and 2 bases from J, the gap between germline ends came to 13 bases. CDR1 is MDHEN and CDR2 is SYDVKM in the germline V gene. This CDR3 spans 14 amino acids. V gene TRBV28 combines with J gene TRBJ1-3; possibly TRBD1 for D (6 bases). Sequencing was carried out using PBMCs or T cells enriched from blood (not recorded which). This receptor was taken from a man aged 40-49 years who had recovered from COVID-19. DNA of the CDR3: TGTGCCAGCTTGGGACACACGCCTGGAAACACCATATATTTT. It yields the protein CASLGHTPGNTIYF. Full variable domain (remainder filled in from reference TRBV28 and TRBJ1-3): DVKVTQSSRYLVKRTGEKVFLECVQDMDHENMFWYRQDPGLGLRLIYFSYDVKMKEKGDIPEGYSVSREKKERFSLILESASTNQTSMYLCASLGHTPGNTIYFGEGSWLTVV.